Below are 19 T cell receptor beta chains sequenced from a single sample in a study of CD8+CD57+ T cells in acquired aplastic anemia. CDR3 and TCR beta VDJ profiling relied on genomic DNA as the template. From the reads, TCRdb called clonotypes with MiXCR, one entry per CDR3 protein. The table lists approximately 190,000 distinct CDR3 sequences, roughly half of them singletons. It was patients with CD8+CD57+ cell expansion by flow cytometry who were chosen for sequencing. What was sequenced was sorted CD4+, CD8+, or CD8+CD57+ T cells (not recorded which) from PBMCs. The receptors were gathered from a human donor with aplastic anemia.

This clonotype occurred a few times. Written as DNA, the CDR3 is TGTGCCATCAGTGAACGGGGACAGAAGAACACCGGGGAGCTGTTTTTT. Protein sequence: CAISERGQKNTGELFF. The rearrangement joins TRBV10-3 to TRBJ2-2, with 7 bases matching TRBD1. Per the germline V gene, CDR1 is ENHRY and CDR2 is SYGVKD. V trimming: 3 bases; J trimming: 1 base; junction bases outside the gene matches: 5. The CDR3 contains 16 residues.

The chain carries TRBV30 and TRBJ1-5; maybe TRBD1 (6 bases). Germline assignment: CDR1 GTSNPN and CDR2 SVGIG (reference sequence). The CDR3 is 13 residues long. Deletions cut 2 bases from V and 6 bases from J, with 11 bases between. The CDR3 nucleotides are TGTGCCTGGAGTAGGGGGGTCGGTCAGCCCCAGCATTTT. Translated: CAWSRGVGQPQHF.

This clonotype was detected ten times or more. This chain connects TRBV7-3 to TRBJ1-1; D perhaps matches TRBD1 (6 bases). CDR3 length equals 13 residues. V was trimmed by 5 bases and J by 8 bases, leaving 15 bases between them. Germline V gives CDR1 SGHTA, CDR2 FQGTGA. CDR3 nucleotides: TGTGCCAGCAGCCCAGGGACACCCAGGGAAGCTTTCTTT. Translated: CASSPGTPREAFF.

The J gene is TRBJ1-1, the V gene TRBV29-1; 9 bases map to TRBD1. Germline trimming cut 7 bases from V and 4 bases from J; bases unmatched to any gene: 4. CDR1 is SQVTM and CDR2 is ANQGSEA in the germline V gene. The CDR3 has 12 amino acids. The CDR3 loop is CSGTGGRTEAFF. CDR3 DNA sequence: TGCAGCGGTACAGGGGGCCGCACTGAAGCTTTCTTT.

This clonotype was seen repeatedly, ten times or more. This chain uses TRBV7-2 with TRBJ2-7, with TRBD2 matching over 11 bases. Trimming at V came to 3 bases and at J to 2 bases, leaving 3 bases not matched to a gene. Germline CDR1 reads SGHTA; CDR2 reads FQGNSA. This CDR3 is built from 15 residues. The CDR3 bases are TGTGCCAGCAGCTTTCCGGGACTAGCGGCCTACGAGCAGTACTTC. Protein sequence: CASSFPGLAAYEQYF.

The genes are TRBV2 and TRBJ2-1; 7 bases map to TRBD1. V gave up 7 bases and J gave up 2 bases; unmatched junction bases: 11. The germline gives CDR1 SNHLY, CDR2 FYNNEI. The CDR3 is 16 residues long. The CDR3 nucleotides are TGTGCCAGCATTCACCGTCGGGACAGACCCTACAATGAGCAGTTCTTC. This sequence encodes CASIHRRDRPYNEQFF.

This chain joins TRBV24-1 and TRBJ2-3, with D possibly matching TRBD2 (6 bases). CDR1 is KGHDR and CDR2 is SFDVKD in the germline V gene. The CDR3 covers 14 residues. The V and J ends lost 0 bases and 10 bases respectively, with 13 bases between them. The CDR3 nucleotides are TGTGCCACCAGTGATTTGGGAGGGCCTTCCCCGCAGTATTTT. Its translation: CATSDLGGPSPQYF.

The rearrangement uses TRBV19 and TRBJ1-3, with 9 bases matching TRBD1. V trimming: 3 bases; J trimming: 6 bases; junction bases outside the gene matches: 6. This CDR3 contains 15 residues. From germline, CDR1 is LNHDA and CDR2 SQIVND (reference sequence). CDR3 in DNA: TGTGCCAGTAGTATGGACAGGGGCGACTCAAACACCATATATTTT. Its translation is CASSMDRGDSNTIYF.

Ten or more counts support this clonotype. V and J are TRBV20-1 and TRBJ2-7; the D gene could be TRBD1 or TRBD2 (5 bases each). Looked up from germline, CDR1 is DFQATT and CDR2 is SNEGSKA (reference sequence). Trimming took off 0 bases at V and 2 bases at J, with 20 bases between the two ends. The CDR3 consists of 17 residues. CDR3 protein: CSARDERDVLVTYEQYF. In DNA form, the CDR3 reads TGCAGTGCTAGAGATGAAAGGGACGTCCTCGTAACCTACGAGCAGTACTTC.

This rearrangement joins TRBV2 to TRBJ1-6, with D tentatively TRBD1 (6 bases). CDR3 length: 14 residues. Germline loops: CDR1 SNHLY, CDR2 FYNNEI. Trimming took off 7 bases at V and 9 bases at J, with 16 bases between the two ends. The CDR3, as DNA: TGTGCCAGCAACTTGGGGGACACGGGTTCACCCCTCCACTTT. It yields the protein CASNLGDTGSPLHF.

Many counts were recorded for this clonotype. The junction shows a germline mismatch at one end, possibly a read error. This sequence joins TRBV6-4 and TRBJ2-7, with 9 bases fitting TRBD2. CDR1 and CDR2 from the germline V gene are MRHNA and SNTAGT. CDR3 length: 16 amino acids. CDR3: CASSDYETSGSYEQYF. In DNA, the CDR3 is TGTGCCAGCAGCGACTACGAGACTAGCGGTTCCTACGAGCAGTACTTC.

The V gene is TRBV29-1, the J gene TRBJ2-3, with 12 bases fitting TRBD1. This CDR3 has 14 residues. Germline lookup yields CDR1 SQVTM and CDR2 ANQGSEA. Losses at the gene ends were 5 bases for V and 4 bases for J; bases not matched to a gene: 4. CDR3 coding DNA: TGCAGCGTTCGCGGGACAGGGGGCGCAGATACGCAGTATTTT. This gives the protein CSVRGTGGADTQYF.

The J gene is TRBJ2-1, the V gene TRBV7-9; 11 bases match TRBD2. This CDR3 comprises 12 residues. Germline loops: CDR1 SEHNR, CDR2 FQNEAQ (reference sequence). Trimming cost V 6 bases and J 10 bases; bases outside gene matches: 2. The CDR3 bases are TGTGCCAGCAGATGGACTAGCGGGGAGCAGTTCTTC. Its protein product is CASRWTSGEQFF.

This clonotype was seen once. The CDR3 here is CASRALAGLVTDTQYF. As DNA, the CDR3 is TGTGCCAGCAGGGCACTAGCGGGATTGGTCACAGATACGCAGTATTTT. This sequence joins TRBV2 and TRBJ2-3, with 10 bases that match TRBD2. The CDR3 is 16 residues long. Trimming cost V 6 bases and J 2 bases; bases outside gene matches: 8. CDR1 and CDR2 from the germline V gene are SNHLY and FYNNEI.

This rearrangement joins TRBV6-5 to TRBJ2-2, with D perhaps matching TRBD1 or TRBD2 (5 bases each). The V end was cut by 2 bases, the J end by 5 bases, with 15 bases between. Germline assignment: CDR1 MNHEY and CDR2 SVGAGI. The CDR3 consists of 16 residues. CDR3 coding DNA: TGTGCCAGCAGTTACCTCGGGGCAGGAATTACCGGGGAGCTGTTTTTT. This encodes CASSYLGAGITGELFF.

V usage is TRBV6-1 and J usage is TRBJ1-1; D gene ambiguous. The CDR3 totals 13 residues. Germline lookup yields CDR1 MNHNS and CDR2 SASEGT. The V end lost 3 bases, the J end lost 4 bases, and 9 bases lay between the germline ends. CDR3 nucleotides: TGTGCCAGCAGTGAGATTGCGGTCACTGAAGCTTTCTTT. It translates to CASSEIAVTEAFF.

This sequence joins TRBV11-1 and TRBJ2-7, with 9 bases lining up with TRBD1. With 5 bases clipped from V and 2 bases from J, the junction kept 13 bases outside the gene matches. This CDR3 region has 17 residues. Germline V gives CDR1 SGHAT, CDR2 FQDESV (reference sequence). CDR3: CASSLPPGQGFAYEQYF. CDR3 sequence (DNA): TGTGCCAGCAGCCTCCCCCCGGGACAGGGCTTCGCCTACGAGCAGTACTTC. The variable domain in full, completed from reference TRBV11-1 and TRBJ2-7, reads EAEVAQSPRYKITEKSQAVAFWCDPISGHATLYWYRQILGQGPELLVQFQDESVVDDSQLPKDRFSAERLKGVDSTLKIQPAELGDSAMYLCASSLPPGQGFAYEQYFGPGTRLTVT.

V gene TRBV2 combines with J gene TRBJ1-5, with a possible D match to TRBD1 (5 bases). Germline V lookup: CDR1 SNHLY, CDR2 FYNNEI. Trimming took off 0 bases at V and 1 base at J, with 13 bases between the two ends. The CDR3 totals 17 residues. The CDR3 sequence is CASSEARHRDSNQPQHF. For the CDR3, the DNA is TGTGCCAGCAGTGAAGCGCGGCACCGGGACAGCAATCAGCCCCAGCATTTT. The full variable domain, with the rest looked up from reference TRBV2 and TRBJ1-5, is EPEVTQTPSHQVTQMGQEVILRCVPISNHLYFYWYRQILGQKVEFLVSFYNNEISEKSEIFDDQFSVERPDGSNFTLKIRSTKLEDSAMYFCASSEARHRDSNQPQHFGDGTRLSIL.

This clonotype was counted between two and nine times. The gene calls are TRBV10-3 and TRBJ2-7, with TRBD2 matching 7 bases. V lost 6 bases and J lost 4; bases outside the gene matches: 12. From germline, CDR1 is ENHRY and CDR2 SYGVKD. The CDR3 has 15 amino acids. The CDR3 loop is CAIRDGLDRIYEQYF. CDR3 nucleotides: TGTGCCATCAGAGATGGACTAGATCGCATATACGAGCAGTACTTC.